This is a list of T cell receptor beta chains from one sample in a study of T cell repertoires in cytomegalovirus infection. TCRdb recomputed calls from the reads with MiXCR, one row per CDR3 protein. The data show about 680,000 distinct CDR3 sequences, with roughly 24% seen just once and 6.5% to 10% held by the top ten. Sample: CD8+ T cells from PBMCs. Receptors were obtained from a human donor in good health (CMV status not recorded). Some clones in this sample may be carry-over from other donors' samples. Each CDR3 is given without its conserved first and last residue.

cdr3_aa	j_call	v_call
ASSLNGGLNNEQF	TRBJ2-1	TRBV7-9
ATRGAGVYNEQF	TRBJ2-1	TRBV10-3
AAREAGNTIY	TRBJ1-3	TRBV28
ASSPRGGEYGHYNEQF	TRBJ2-1	TRBV4-1
ASSSGAAETQY	TRBJ2-5	TRBV5-6
ASQGRLNEKLF	TRBJ1-4	TRBV6-6
ASSLVEQSPLH	TRBJ1-6	TRBV7-6
ASSYSIGLYGELF	TRBJ2-2	TRBV6-5
ASSYSIVWGATGNEQF	TRBJ2-1	TRBV6-5
ASSDRGTYNEQF	TRBJ2-1	TRBV6-4
ASPRWDRPRTYTEAF	TRBJ1-1	TRBV23-1
ASSSGTGGHTEAF	TRBJ1-1	TRBV5-6
ASSSPGQIAKNIQY	TRBJ2-4	TRBV7-6
SARAQQRRASNYGYT	TRBJ1-2	TRBV20-1
ASSPETGPYGYT	TRBJ1-2	TRBV7-6
ASSPYRGGPYNEQF	TRBJ2-1	TRBV7-8
ASMDQVFNYGYT	TRBJ1-2	TRBV2
ASGWPAGGQETQY	TRBJ2-5	TRBV2
ASINTEAF	TRBJ1-1	TRBV2
ASSSWTSTDTQY	TRBJ2-3	TRBV7-8
ASSSGLAAIYEQY	TRBJ2-7	TRBV7-9
SATFRGARRGGYT	TRBJ1-2	TRBV20-1
ASSLALFPTGASADTQY	TRBJ2-3	TRBV7-6
ASSSSTENPYNEQF	TRBJ2-1	TRBV7-8
SAREEGFSHGYT	TRBJ1-2	TRBV20-1
ASSPRDRGNTEAF	TRBJ1-1	TRBV4-1
ASSLGGPPYGYT	TRBJ1-2	TRBV7-4
ASRGLQARTEAF	TRBJ1-1	TRBV7-8
ASRLTGISNQPQH	TRBJ1-5	TRBV12-3/TRBV12-4
SARAVYRGLSGNTIY	TRBJ1-3	TRBV20-1
ASRRSSGGPTDTQY	TRBJ2-3	TRBV12-3/TRBV12-4
ASSLAPGASAGYT	TRBJ1-2	TRBV12-3/TRBV12-4
AVSGGSESETQY	TRBJ2-5	TRBV2
SARDPGSGETQY	TRBJ2-5	TRBV20-1
VSSQTLSGTSAQFDEQF	TRBJ2-1	TRBV14
SARDQGRDRGRRGQPQH	TRBJ1-5	TRBV20-1
SVSDSTGELF	TRBJ2-2	TRBV29-1
ASSPRGDEQY	TRBJ2-7	TRBV12-3/TRBV12-4
ASSIVEGLDTEAF	TRBJ1-1	TRBV19
ASSIGTGGGYGYT	TRBJ1-2	TRBV5-6
ASTRTGNNEQF	TRBJ2-1	TRBV7-9
ASSPGRGMNTGELF	TRBJ2-2	TRBV19
ASSLSGAWEAF	TRBJ1-1	TRBV7-9
ASSISTGELF	TRBJ2-2	TRBV6-5
ASSPRTGRIDGYT	TRBJ1-2	TRBV6-1
ATSSGTAMNNEQF	TRBJ2-1	TRBV15
ASSVGQGAGTDTQY	TRBJ2-3	TRBV9
ASGGSQETQY	TRBJ2-5	TRBV27
ASSLAGGRNEQF	TRBJ2-1	TRBV19
ASSSTSGTEQF	TRBJ2-1	TRBV7-4
ASKGEQYSY	TRBJ2-5	TRBV25-1
ASTLLFPGANYGYT	TRBJ1-2	TRBV23-1
ASTPRPGQGADYGYT	TRBJ1-2	TRBV13
ASSQGRGGRREQF	TRBJ2-1	TRBV4-3